The sequence of this T cell receptor (beta chain) was determined in a study of regulatory T cells in long-lasting Graves disease. The study's findings and limits: Possibly, accuracy suffered from the small sample size. Between persistent patients, 2,500 to 3,500 public clonotypes were shared, exceeding the 966 shared between new patients.

This CDR3 is built from 15 residues. CDR1 and CDR2 (germline): MNHEY, SVGEGT. The V and J ends lost 2 bases and 5 bases respectively, with 13 bases between them. Time point described: newly diagnosed GD, antithyroid drugs for less than 3 months. Scientists built the TCR library using RNA that was extracted from PBMCs. Patients came from an endocrinology department in Xi'an, China. In regard to this clonotype: What it recognizes is unknown.

With iRepertoire HTBI primers and Arm-PCR of CDR3 regions, TCR beta libraries were built. TCRdb processed the multiplex PCR reads anew with MiXCR; each CDR3 protein has one entry. The sample contains around 320,000 distinct CDR3 sequences, 16% of which appear only once. These records were also assigned to another study, of T cells in Graves' hyperthyroidism and ophthalmopathy. That report notes: Primed by the HTBI set, a first-round RT-PCR was run on the TCR CDR3.

The receptor's source is a man aged 40-49 years with Graves disease. The genes are TRBV6-2 or TRBV6-3 and TRBJ1-5; maybe TRBD1 (5 bases). The material was peripheral blood mononuclear cells (PBMCs), obtained at new diagnosis, from a patient treated with antithyroid drugs. CDR3 sequence: CASSYRFGADQPQHF. CDR3 nucleotides: TGTGCCAGCAGTTACCGATTCGGGGCAGATCAGCCCCAGCATTTT.